The source of this T cell receptor (beta chain) is a study of blood T cell repertoires in COVID-19. Study background: Researchers got acute and convalescent COVID-19 samples from the United States, Italy and Spain. T cells, B-cell-depleted T cells, or PBMCs supplied cDNA or gDNA.

This clone was counted a single time. The method was immunoSEQ multiplex PCR; TCRdb's version includes in-frame clones alone and lacks a portion of them. Of just over 650,000 clones listed, about nine tenths are singletons. Sequenced input: peripheral blood. This TCR was sampled from a woman younger than 30 with acute or convalescent COVID-19.

The CDR3 sequence: CASSPLGRGTEAFF. CDR3 DNA: TGTGCCAGCAGTCCGTTGGGGAGAGGGACTGAAGCTTTCTTT. The V call is TRBV27, the J call TRBJ1-1; D is undetermined. From germline, CDR1 is MNHEY and CDR2 SMNVEV (reference sequence). V was cut by 5 bases and J by 5 bases, with 15 bases left in between. The CDR3 has 14 residues.